Listed here are 20 T cell receptor beta chains from one sample, sequenced in a study of T cell repertoires in cytomegalovirus infection (dated by TCRdb to the late 2010s). The sequencer listed for this sample is Illumina HiSeq 1500. TCRdb reran the public reads through fastp at Q25 and MiXCR, keeping productive beta chains. CDR3 protein sequences are deduplicated, and each keeps its most common genes and DNA. In this sample the table shows over 450,000 distinct CDR3 sequences, roughly 12% of which occur a single time. The top ten clones comprise roughly 10% of the sample. Specimen: PBMCs. All receptors come from a human donor in good health (CMV status not recorded). Some clones in this sample may be carry-over from other donors' samples.

This clonotype was observed at least ten times. The chain uses TRBV6-1 and TRBJ2-6, with 9 bases fitting TRBD1. J gave up 1 base and V 5 bases, and 6 bases lay outside the gene matches. The CDR3 covers 17 residues. CDR1 and CDR2 from the germline V gene are MNHNS and SASEGT. The CDR3 protein is CASSMRGQGSGANVLTF. CDR3 nucleotide sequence: TGTGCCAGCAGTATGCGGGGACAGGGATCTGGGGCCAACGTCCTGACTTTC.

This clonotype was detected ten times or more. This sequence joins TRBV28 and TRBJ2-3, with D unclear. The CDR3 extends over 10 amino acids. Germline V gene sequence: CDR1 MDHEN, CDR2 SYDVKM. The CDR3 region has the DNA TGTGCAACGGCCACAGATACGCAGTATTTT. Amino acid sequence: CATATDTQYF.

In this sample, this clonotype turned up many times. J is TRBJ2-5 and V is TRBV5-4; D is tentatively TRBD1 or TRBD2 (5 bases each). The V gene's germline CDR1 is SGHNT and CDR2 YYREEE (reference sequence). V was pared by 4 bases and J by 3 bases, with 13 bases between. This CDR3 contains 14 residues. The CDR3: CASSPGTNEETQYF. The CDR3 nucleotides read TGTGCCAGCAGCCCCGGGACCAACGAAGAGACCCAGTACTTC. Supplemented by reference TRBV5-4 and TRBJ2-5, the full variable domain reads ETGVTQSPTHLIKTRGQQVTLRCSSQSGHNTVSWYQQALGQGPQFIFQYYREEENGRGNFPPRFSGLQFPNYSSELNVNALELDDSALYLCASSPGTNEETQYFGPGTRLLVL.

V gene TRBV5-4 combines with J gene TRBJ1-1; tentatively, D is TRBD1 (5 bases). V was trimmed by 4 bases and J by 11 bases, leaving 18 bases between them. The CDR3 length is 13 residues. Germline V lookup: CDR1 SGHNT, CDR2 YYREEE (reference sequence). The CDR3 coding sequence is TGTGCCAGCAGCGGGGGGTTCCGGACAACGGCTTTCTTT. Residues: CASSGGFRTTAFF.

This clonotype occurred many times. V is TRBV12-3 or TRBV12-4 and J is TRBJ1-6, with TRBD1 as a possible D gene (5 bases). V was cut by 1 base and J by 0 bases, with 10 bases left in between. This CDR3 comprises 17 residues. DNA for the CDR3: TGTGCCAGCAGTTTAGGTCCAGGGAGCTCCTATAATTCACCCCTCCACTTT. Translating it yields CASSLGPGSSYNSPLHF.

This clonotype was detected only a few times. The V and J genes are TRBV7-9 and TRBJ2-1; D unclear. The CDR3 is 13 residues long. Germline V gives CDR1 SEHNR, CDR2 FQNEAQ (reference sequence). Deletions cut 5 bases from V and 7 bases from J, with 12 bases between. CDR3 loop: CASSPPAWNEQFF. In nucleotides, the CDR3 is TGTGCCAGCAGCCCTCCGGCCTGGAATGAGCAGTTCTTC.

In its sample, this clonotype was seen many times. V usage is TRBV7-2 and J usage is TRBJ2-7; D may correspond to TRBD1 or TRBD2 (5 bases each). Looked up from germline, CDR1 is SGHTA and CDR2 is FQGNSA. Trimming removed 5 bases from V and 5 bases from J, with 22 bases in between. This CDR3 has 16 amino acids. The CDR3 protein is CASSRMGVGKIDEQYF. The CDR3 nucleotides are TGTGCCAGCAGCCGCATGGGGGTCGGTAAAATCGACGAGCAGTACTTC.

This clonotype was found many times. This chain uses TRBV6-1 with TRBJ1-1; 8 bases match TRBD1. Germline lookup yields CDR1 MNHNS and CDR2 SASEGT. The CDR3 length is 15 residues. V lost 8 bases to trimming and J lost 2 bases; unmatched junction nucleotides: 10. The CDR3 nucleotides read TGTGCCAGCCAAGCAATCGGACAGGGTAACACTGAAGCTTTCTTT. As protein: CASQAIGQGNTEAFF.

This clonotype was observed many times. This chain connects TRBV7-3 to TRBJ2-6, with D possibly being TRBD1 (6 bases). Germline V gene lookup returns CDR1 SGHTA and CDR2 FQGTGA. The ends were cut back, 5 bases at V and 0 bases at J, with 17 bases in the middle. This CDR3 has 18 amino acids. The CDR3 spells CASSPQGTLLSGANVLTF. The CDR3 region has the DNA TGTGCCAGCAGCCCCCAGGGGACCCTACTCTCTGGGGCCAACGTCCTGACTTTC.

This clonotype was recorded at least ten times. The V and J genes are TRBV18 and TRBJ2-6; TRBD2 matches at 14 bases. This CDR3 is built from 21 residues. Germline-derived CDR1 and CDR2 are KGHSH and LQKENI. V was pared by 1 base and J by 2 bases, with 10 bases of the junction left unmatched. CDR3 in DNA: TGTGCCAGCTCACCACAGCCGGGACTAGCGGGAGTAGGGCCTGGGGCCAACGTCCTGACTTTC. Encoded protein: CASSPQPGLAGVGPGANVLTF.

This clonotype was recorded at least ten times. The rearrangement uses TRBV28 and TRBJ1-3; D is unresolved. Per germline, CDR1 MDHEN and CDR2 SYDVKM. V lost 3 bases and J 5 bases, leaving 5 bases between the germline ends. The CDR3 extends over 12 amino acids. The CDR3 loop reads CASSLARNTIYF. CDR3 coding DNA: TGTGCCAGCAGTTTGGCACGAAACACCATATATTTT.

This clonotype came up many times. The chain combines TRBV20-1 with TRBJ2-5, with D perhaps TRBD2 (5 bases). V was trimmed by 0 bases and J by 4 bases, leaving 18 bases between them. CDR3 length equals 16 residues. Per germline, CDR1 DFQATT and CDR2 SNEGSKA (reference sequence). This chain's CDR3 is CSARDPRAGHGETQYF. CDR3 bases: TGCAGTGCTAGAGACCCACGGGCGGGCCATGGAGAGACCCAGTACTTC.

The gene calls are TRBV20-1 and TRBJ2-2; 7 nucleotides match TRBD2. Germline loops: CDR1 DFQATT, CDR2 SNEGSKA (reference sequence). This CDR3 is 15 amino acids long. V was clipped by 3 bases and J by 7 bases; unmatched bases: 11. The CDR3 sequence: CSARGWAGAGGELFF. DNA of the CDR3: TGCAGTGCTAGGGGGTGGGCGGGAGCCGGCGGGGAGCTGTTTTTT.

This clonotype was detected ten times or more. The chain links TRBV20-1 to TRBJ1-4; D unclear. V lost 0 bases to trimming and J lost 4 bases, with 9 bases between them. This CDR3 spans 14 amino acids. From germline, CDR1 is DFQATT and CDR2 SNEGSKA (reference sequence). The CDR3 sequence is CSARDGLGNEKLFF. The CDR3 nucleotides are TGCAGTGCTAGAGATGGACTGGGTAATGAAAAACTGTTTTTT.

The V call is TRBV7-9, the J call TRBJ1-4; a weak D match, TRBD1 (6 bases). The CDR3 runs to 14 residues. V was shortened by 5 bases and J by 2 bases, with 9 bases between the two germline ends. Germline CDR1 reads SEHNR; CDR2 reads FQNEAQ (reference sequence). CDR3 sequence reads: CASSADSTNEKLFF. In DNA form, the CDR3 reads TGTGCCAGCAGCGCGGACAGCACTAATGAAAAACTGTTTTTT.

The gene calls are TRBV27 and TRBJ2-7; TRBD1 agrees at 10 bases. This CDR3 comprises 15 residues. CDR1 and CDR2 from the germline V gene are MNHEY and SMNVEV (reference sequence). V lost 6 bases, J lost 4 bases, and 9 bases stayed unmatched. CDR3 bases: TGTGCCAGCAGAACCCCGGGACAGGGGCCTTACGAGCAGTACTTC. Encoded protein: CASRTPGQGPYEQYF.

This clonotype showed up many times. The gene calls are TRBV4-2 and TRBJ2-2; 7 positions agree with TRBD1. V was clipped by 2 bases and J by 6 bases; unmatched bases: 6. Germline loops: CDR1 LGHNA, CDR2 YNFKEQ. The length of the CDR3 is 15 residues. The CDR3 region has the DNA TGTGCCAGCAGCCAATTGTCCGGGACAGCCGGGGAGCTGTTTTTT. Amino acid sequence: CASSQLSGTAGELFF.

Ten or more counts support this clonotype. This chain joins TRBV7-2 and TRBJ2-1; D call uncertain. Germline loops: CDR1 SGHTA, CDR2 FQGNSA. The CDR3 sequence is 13 residues long. The V end was cut by 2 bases, the J end by 5 bases, with 7 bases between. The CDR3 bases are TGTGCCAGCAGCTTACAAAGGGACAATGAGCAGTTCTTC. Translating gives CASSLQRDNEQFF.

The chain combines TRBV5-1 with TRBJ2-2, with D possibly matching TRBD2 (5 bases). V dropped 3 bases and J dropped 3 bases, with 15 bases sitting between them. Looked up from germline, CDR1 is SGHRS and CDR2 is YFSETQ. This CDR3 contains 16 residues. As DNA, the CDR3 is TGCGCCAGCAGCTGGACGGCCTCGAGGGACACCGGGGAGCTGTTTTTT. Its translation is CASSWTASRDTGELFF.

The table lists this clonotype with many counts. The rearrangement uses TRBV20-1 and TRBJ1-5; possible D gene TRBD1, 5 bases. CDR3 length: 16 residues. Germline CDR1 and CDR2: DFQATT and SNEGSKA (reference sequence). V lost 5 bases and J lost 0, with 17 bases in between. For the CDR3, the DNA is TGCAGTGCTTATGACAGCCGATCCTATAGCAATCAGCCCCAGCATTTT. Protein sequence: CSAYDSRSYSNQPQHF.